One and the same sample provided the 17 T cell receptor beta chains below, sequenced in a study of breast tumors, draining lymph nodes, adjacent tissues. Via MiXCR, TCRdb re-called the multiplex PCR reads, giving one row per CDR3 protein. This table has approximately 130,000 distinct CDR3 sequences, about 20% appearing once. Axillary draining lymph nodes of breast cancer patients supplied the node samples. The specimen was axillary lymph node tissue. The receptors shown here come from a female donor with breast cancer. Some clones in this sample may be carry-over from other donors' samples.

This clonotype was counted ten times or more. The J gene is TRBJ1-6, the V gene TRBV15; D unclear. Trimming removed 0 bases from V and 16 bases from J, with 10 bases in between. Germline V CDR1 and CDR2: LNHNV, YYDKDF (reference sequence). The CDR3 length is 12 residues. As DNA, the CDR3 is TGTGCCACCAGCAGAGATTATCGCCTTCTCCACTTT. The encoded protein is CATSRDYRLLHF.

This clonotype was found many times. The CDR3 loop reads CAISDPRGSQDTQYF. The CDR3 region has the DNA TGTGCCATCAGTGACCCCAGAGGTTCGCAGGATACGCAGTATTTT. The V call is TRBV10-3, the J call TRBJ2-3; D unresolved. Germline CDR1 is ENHRY and CDR2 is SYGVKD. Trimming stripped 3 bases from V and 6 bases from J, with 16 bases between. The CDR3 covers 15 residues.

This clonotype appeared many times. The chain joins TRBV12-3 or TRBV12-4 to TRBJ2-5; 9 bases are a match to TRBD1. V was clipped by 1 base and J by 0 bases; unmatched bases: 12. The CDR3 consists of 19 residues. The CDR3 sequence: CASSLVLSRDRVDQETQYF. In DNA, the CDR3 is TGTGCCAGCAGTTTAGTACTGTCCCGGGACAGGGTAGACCAAGAGACCCAGTACTTC.

This clonotype came up many times. The chain is built from TRBV3-1 and TRBJ2-1; 7 bases match TRBD1. Germline CDR1 reads LGHDT; CDR2 reads YNNKEL (reference sequence). Trimming at V came to 6 bases and at J to 7 bases, leaving 6 bases not matched to a gene. CDR3 length: 13 amino acids. CDR3 amino acids: CASSPQGRNEQFF. The DNA for the CDR3 is TGTGCCAGCAGTCCACAGGGGCGGAATGAGCAGTTCTTC.

This clonotype came up many times. This sequence joins TRBV6-6 and TRBJ2-1, with no clear D. Trimming removed 6 bases at V and 7 bases at J, with 10 bases between. The CDR3 is made up of 12 amino acids. Looked up from germline, CDR1 is MNHNY and CDR2 is SVGAGI (reference sequence). The CDR3 DNA sequence: TGTGCCAGCAGCCAAATAGGAAATGAGCAGTTCTTC. The encoded protein is CASSQIGNEQFF.

As for this clonotype: A much larger clone sits a single nucleotide away, making a read error possible. The chain combines TRBV12-3 or TRBV12-4 with TRBJ2-1, with D hard to call. The CDR3 extends over 12 amino acids. The CDR3 here is CTSREELNEQFF. The CDR3 DNA sequence: TGTACCAGCAGAGAAGAGCTTAATGAGCAGTTCTTC.

This clonotype has only a few counts. This may come from a read error, since a much larger clone is one base off. The chain carries TRBV7-2 and TRBJ2-5; 11 nucleotides align to TRBD2. The CDR3 totals 15 residues. The germline CDR1 and CDR2 sequences are SGHTA and FQGNSA. The CDR3 reads CASSQGLAVREAQYF. CDR3 sequence (DNA): TGTGCCAGCAGCCAGGGACTAGCGGTTCGAGAGGCCCAGTACTTC.

This clonotype was counted at least ten times. V usage is TRBV20-1 and J usage is TRBJ2-7; D is ambiguous. The germline CDR1 and CDR2 sequences are DFQATT and SNEGSKA (reference sequence). This CDR3 spans 14 amino acids. With 1 base removed from V and 3 bases from J, the gap between germline ends came to 13 bases. This CDR3 is CSARGARTIYEQYF. Written as DNA, the CDR3 is TGCAGTGCTAGAGGAGCGAGGACGATCTACGAGCAGTACTTC.

Many counts were recorded for this clonotype. The chain uses TRBV9 and TRBJ2-5, with D possibly being TRBD2 (5 bases). Trimming cost V 2 bases and J 2 bases, with 13 bases left between them. Germline CDR1 SGDLS, CDR2 YYNGEE. This CDR3 has 15 amino acids. The CDR3 sequence is CASSVLGLNQETQYF. As DNA, the CDR3 is TGTGCCAGCAGCGTTCTAGGACTGAATCAAGAGACCCAGTACTTC. Based on the CDR3 plus reference TRBV9 and TRBJ2-5, the full variable domain is DSGVTQTPKHLITATGQRVTLRCSPRSGDLSVYWYQQSLDQGLQFLIQYYNGEERAKGNILERFSAQQFPDLHSELNLSSLELGDSALYFCASSVLGLNQETQYFGPGTRLLVL.

This clonotype was detected ten times or more. V usage is TRBV19 and J usage is TRBJ2-1, with D hard to call. The CDR3 length is 14 residues. Germline values: CDR1 LNHDA, CDR2 SQIVND (reference sequence). V was cut by 6 bases and J by 1 base, with 10 bases left in between. CDR3: CASSPPRSYNEQFF. The CDR3 region has the DNA TGTGCCAGTAGCCCTCCCAGGTCCTACAATGAGCAGTTCTTC.

V and J are TRBV24-1 and TRBJ1-1; D ambiguous. The V end lost 8 bases, the J end lost 5 bases, and 11 bases lay between the germline ends. The CDR3 is 12 amino acids. Germline lookup yields CDR1 KGHDR and CDR2 SFDVKD. CDR3 sequence: CATTPTETEAFF. The CDR3 DNA sequence: TGTGCCACCACCCCCACAGAAACTGAAGCTTTCTTT.

This clonotype was counted many times. The chain links TRBV11-2 to TRBJ2-2; D may be TRBD2 (6 bases). Per germline, CDR1 SGHAT and CDR2 FQNNGV. Trimming stripped 8 bases from V and 0 bases from J, with 10 bases between. CDR3 size: 14 residues. Here the CDR3 DNA reads TGTGCCAGCGGAACGGGGGCGAACACCGGGGAGCTGTTTTTT. Amino acid sequence: CASGTGANTGELFF. Full variable domain (outside the CDR3, taken from reference TRBV11-2 and TRBJ2-2): EAGVAQSPRYKIIEKRQSVAFWCNPISGHATLYWYQQILGQGPKLLIQFQNNGVVDDSQLPKDRFSAERLKGVDSTLKIQPAKLEDSAVYLCASGTGANTGELFFGEGSRLTVL.

This clonotype was counted ten times or more. This rearrangement joins TRBV7-3 to TRBJ2-1, with TRBD2 as a possible D gene (6 bases). Germline CDR1 is SGHTA and CDR2 is FQGTGA. CDR3 length: 15 residues. The ends were cut back, 3 bases at V and 4 bases at J, with 13 bases in the middle. This CDR3 reads CASSLSGALYNEQFF. The CDR3 bases are TGTGCCAGCAGCTTGTCGGGAGCGCTATACAATGAGCAGTTCTTC.

Ten or more counts support this clonotype. This chain uses TRBV20-1 with TRBJ2-7; unclear D gene. There are 11 residues in the CDR3. With 1 base removed from V and 6 bases from J, the gap between germline ends came to 7 bases. Germline V gene data show CDR1 as DFQATT and CDR2 as SNEGSKA (reference sequence). CDR3 nucleotide sequence: TGCAGTGCTAGAGGCGACATCGAGCAGTACTTC. It translates to CSARGDIEQYF.

This clonotype was counted ten times or more. The gene calls are TRBV14 and TRBJ1-6; D call uncertain. The CDR3 runs 15 residues. The V end was cut by 1 base, the J end by 5 bases, with 9 bases between. CDR1 and CDR2 from the germline V gene are SGHDN and FVKESK. The CDR3 nucleotides read TGTGCCAGCAGCCAAGCCCTGAGGGATAATTCACCCCTCCACTTT. Its translation is CASSQALRDNSPLHF.

This clonotype was counted ten times or more. The V call is TRBV19, the J call TRBJ2-1, with 15 bases lining up with TRBD2. The CDR3 covers 15 residues. CDR1 and CDR2 (germline): LNHDA, SQIVND (reference sequence). J was trimmed by 6 bases and V by 7 bases; bases with no gene match: 4. CDR3 nucleotide sequence: TGTGCCAGTACTTGGACTAGCGGGAGGGTCAATGAGCAGTTCTTC. Its protein product is CASTWTSGRVNEQFF.

The chain employs TRBV28 and TRBJ1-5; unclear D gene. Trimming removed 5 bases at V and 5 bases at J, with 13 bases between. Per germline, CDR1 MDHEN and CDR2 SYDVKM. This CDR3 region has 14 residues. CDR3 sequence (DNA): TGTGCCAGCAGTCCCCGAGGGAGGGATCAGCCCCAGCATTTT. Protein product: CASSPRGRDQPQHF.